The sequence of this TCR beta chain was determined in a study of graft-versus-host responses after intestinal transplantation. About this clone: Its specificity is not known.

Some clones are missing from TCRdb's copy, which holds only in-frame ones; the method was immunoSEQ multiplex PCR. Here the sample spans some 90,000 clones, over 85% being singletons. General observations from the study: After transplant, early declines in HvG clones were associated with peak levels of circulating GvH clones. The authors found GvH clones in recipient marrow, some appearing first in ileum or blood. Individuals carrying graft-donor T cell macrochimerism showed high graft-versus-host to host-versus-graft clonal ratios in allografts.

The CDR3 is made up of 14 amino acids. J lost 5 bases, V lost 5 bases, and 11 bases had no gene match. Germline V CDR1 and CDR2: SQVTM, ANQGSEA. The chain uses TRBV29-1 and TRBJ2-7, with 8 bases aligning to TRBD1. This receptor was identified in a human donor who received an intestinal transplant. Specimen: unstimulated CD4+ T cells sorted from spleen or lymph node cells, collected before intestinal transplant. The CDR3 DNA sequence: TGCAGCGTTCGGAGACAGGACAGGGCGAACGAGCAGTACTTC. Its translation: CSVRRQDRANEQYF.